This T cell receptor beta chain came from a study of cytomegalovirus exposure and HLA in healthy donors. Findings of the study overall: Testing in vitro showed a few CMV-associated chains specific for CMV antigens. First-cohort TCR clusters tended to co-occur in the roughly 120 validation repertoires, a later analysis found.

CDR1 and CDR2 (germline): MNHEY, SMNVEV (reference sequence). With 5 bases clipped from V and 3 bases from J, the junction kept 11 bases outside the gene matches. This CDR3 has 16 residues. Method: immunoSEQ multiplex PCR; TCRdb's copy keeps in-frame clones and lacks some. The profile shows about 330,000 clones, 80% to 90% of them singletons. In the case of this clone: The target antigen is unknown.

The chain has TRBV27 and TRBJ2-7; 9 positions agree with TRBD1. Material for sequencing was PBMCs. The clonotype originates from a woman aged 18-29 years in good health and CMV-seronegative. CDR3 in DNA: TGTGCCAGCAGTACCGGGACAGGGAGGGGACTCTACGAGCAGTACTTC. Protein sequence: CASSTGTGRGLYEQYF.